These T cell receptor beta chains were read from a single sample in a study of CD8 T cells in Susac syndrome. Using its own MiXCR run on the immunoSEQ multiplex PCR reads, TCRdb lists one record per CDR3 protein. The sample lists 70,000 to 85,000 distinct CDR3 sequences; approximately 96% were seen once. The sequencing input was CD8+ T cells from PBMCs. These receptors were collected from a human donor with Susac syndrome. The CDR3 runs from the conserved cysteine through the conserved F or W. The order of the fields is clone size, D gene, J gene, V gene, CDR3 protein, CDR3 DNA. The D gene is left open where the match is weak. Size tells how often a clone was seen (once, few, many) or the class of an expanded clone, and some rows leave it out.

-	-	TRBJ1-2	TRBV20-1	CSARDRDSGLFGYTF	TGCAGTGCTAGAGATCGTGACAGTGGGTTATTCGGCTACACCTTC
-	TRBD2	TRBJ2-7	TRBV7-2	CASSTPTSLRYEQYF	TGTGCCAGCAGCACCCCGACTAGCCTGAGGTACGAGCAGTACTTC
-	-	TRBJ2-7	TRBV7-9	CASSFSRDSAYEQYF	TGTGCCAGCAGCTTCTCCCGGGACTCAGCCTACGAGCAGTACTTC
-	TRBD1	TRBJ2-5	TRBV20-1	CSANTGAGETQYF	TGCAGTGCCAACACAGGGGCTGGGGAGACCCAGTACTTC
-	-	TRBJ2-4	TRBV29-1	CSVLTENIQYF	TGCAGCGTTCTGACGGAAAACATTCAGTACTTC
-	-	TRBJ1-1	TRBV20-1	CSARDLGNTEAFF	TGCAGTGCTAGAGATCTGGGAAACACTGAAGCTTTCTTT
-	TRBD1	TRBJ2-7	TRBV12-3/TRBV12-4	CASRGDRVYEQYF	TGTGCCAGCAGAGGGGACAGGGTTTACGAGCAGTACTTC
-	-	TRBJ2-3	TRBV9	CASSPLPDTQYF	TGTGCCAGCAGCCCCCTGCCGGATACGCAGTATTTT
-	-	TRBJ2-6	TRBV14	CASSQVKGHVSGANVLTF	TGTGCCAGCAGCCAAGTTAAGGGGCATGTCTCTGGGGCCAACGTCCTGACTTTC
-	-	TRBJ2-5	TRBV7-3	CASSSNRAGETQYF	TGTGCCAGCAGCTCCAACAGAGCCGGAGAGACCCAGTACTTC
-	-	TRBJ2-1	TRBV19	CASSIGNEQFF	TGTGCCAGTAGTATAGGTAATGAGCAGTTCTTC
-	-	TRBJ2-7	TRBV29-1	CSVALEHEQYF	TGCAGCGTTGCGCTCGAGCATGAGCAGTACTTC
-	-	TRBJ1-5	TRBV4-3	CASSQDPRSNQPQHF	TGCGCCAGCAGCCAAGATCCCAGGAGTAATCAGCCCCAGCATTTT
-	-	TRBJ2-3	TRBV7-8	CASSLGPGAGVTDTQYF	TGTGCCAGCAGCTTAGGCCCGGGGGCGGGGGTGACAGATACGCAGTATTTT
-	TRBD1	TRBJ1-4	TRBV29-1	CSDLIRDSSEKLFF	TGCAGCGATTTGATCCGGGACAGCAGTGAAAAACTGTTTTTT
-	-	TRBJ2-1	TRBV20-1	CSARGSAALDNEQFF	TGCAGTGCTAGAGGCTCGGCTGCTTTAGACAATGAGCAGTTCTTC
-	-	TRBJ2-7	TRBV27	CASSFSDLSSYEQYF	TGTGCCAGCAGTTTTAGTGACTTGAGCTCCTACGAGCAGTACTTC
-	-	TRBJ2-7	TRBV5-6	CASSFADSYEQYF	TGTGCCAGCAGCTTCGCGGACTCCTACGAGCAGTACTTC
-	-	TRBJ2-2	TRBV19	CASSIWGDGDGELFF	TGTGCCAGTAGTATATGGGGTGACGGTGACGGGGAGCTGTTTTTT
-	-	TRBJ1-2	TRBV5-6	CASSSITQPNYGYTF	TGTGCCAGCAGCTCCATAACACAACCTAACTATGGCTACACCTTC
-	TRBD1	TRBJ2-1	TRBV7-9	CASSFNRGFPFNEQFF	TGTGCCAGCAGCTTTAACAGGGGGTTTCCATTCAATGAGCAGTTCTTC
once	TRBD1	TRBJ2-6	TRBV7-6	CASSFQGAGANVLTF	TGTGCCAGCAGCTTCCAGGGGGCTGGGGCCAACGTCCTGACTTTC
-	-	TRBJ2-1	TRBV12-3/TRBV12-4	CASSFGLNEQFF	TGTGCCAGCAGTTTCGGTCTCAACGAGCAGTTCTTC
-	-	TRBJ1-4	TRBV20-1	CSAREQGPLNEKLFF	TGCAGTGCTAGAGAGCAGGGCCCGCTTAATGAAAAACTGTTTTTT
-	-	TRBJ2-1	TRBV29-1	CSVEDIGPQNNEQFF	TGCAGCGTTGAAGATATCGGGCCCCAGAACAATGAGCAGTTCTTC
-	-	TRBJ2-1	TRBV28	CASTNPTRYSYNEQFF	TGTGCCAGCACTAACCCTACTAGGTATTCCTACAATGAGCAGTTCTTC